These 4 T cell receptor beta chains share one sample of origin, sequenced in a study of cytomegalovirus exposure and HLA in healthy donors. Primers: 60 Vbeta forward and 13 Jbeta reverse. TCRdb keeps only in-frame clones here, not all; method: immunoSEQ multiplex PCR. The sample has about 130,000 clones, roughly 80% seen once. The material sequenced was PBMCs. Source of these receptors: a boy aged 5-17 years in good health and CMV-seronegative.

This chain connects TRBV4-1 to TRBJ1-5; D may be TRBD1 (5 bases). Looked up from germline, CDR1 is MGHRA and CDR2 is YSYEKL. The germline V and J ends were trimmed by 4 bases and 6 bases, with 19 bases remaining between them. The CDR3 is made up of 16 amino acids. In DNA, the CDR3 is TGCGCCAGCAGCCCTGGGGAGGGGACTAAGACTCAGCCCCAGCATTTT. Protein product: CASSPGEGTKTQPQHF.

V usage is TRBV28 and J usage is TRBJ2-7; possible D gene TRBD2, 5 bases. Germline V gives CDR1 MDHEN, CDR2 SYDVKM. The CDR3 is 17 residues long. V lost 6 bases and J lost 3, with 24 bases in between. The CDR3 bases are TGTGCCAGCAGCCCAAGTTCTTCTAGCCTCGGAGGCTACGAGCAGTACTTC. This encodes CASSPSSSSLGGYEQYF.

This clone has a handful of counts. The genes are TRBV29-1 and TRBJ2-5; unclear D gene. The V gene lost 5 bases and the J gene lost 5 bases, with 9 bases spanning the gap. There are 11 residues in the CDR3. Germline CDR1 reads SQVTM; CDR2 reads ANQGSEA. CDR3 DNA: TGCAGCGTTCCCTCCAGGGAGACCCAGTACTTC. Protein product: CSVPSRETQYF.

This clone was seen once. The gene calls are TRBV5-1 and TRBJ2-5, with TRBD2 matching 10 bases. Trimming removed 5 bases from V and 11 bases from J; junction bases left unmatched: 12. The CDR3 length is 14 residues. The V gene's germline CDR1 is SGHRS and CDR2 YFSETQ. The CDR3 DNA reads as TGCGCCAGCAGTATAACTAGCGGGGCTCGGGAGCAGTACTTC. This translates into CASSITSGAREQYF.